Given below is one T cell receptor (beta chain) in context. The source of the sample is a study of cytomegalovirus exposure and HLA in healthy donors. The trim removed 4 bases at V and 3 bases at J, leaving 5 bases unmatched. The CDR3 is made up of 15 amino acids. Germline lookup yields CDR1 SGHTS and CDR2 YDEGEE. PCR used 60 Vbeta primers and 13 Jbeta primers. Here immunoSEQ multiplex PCR was the method, and the copy in TCRdb shows in-frame clones only, minus some. The sample contains 100,000 to 150,000 clones, around 82% of which appear only once. The receptor was isolated from a female donor in good health and CMV-seronegative. The material sequenced was PBMCs. The J gene is TRBJ2-1, the V gene TRBV5-8; 9 bases line up with TRBD2. CDR3 amino acids: CASSVGLANYNEQFF. DNA of the CDR3: TGTGCCAGCAGCGTAGGACTAGCGAACTACAATGAGCAGTTCTTC.